This T cell receptor (beta chain) was identified in a study of T-cell reconstitution after alpha-beta-depleted transplantation in children. Using unique molecular identifiers, the investigators prepared the TCRbeta library. TCRdb ran MiXCR on the PCR reads and lists one entry per CDR3 protein. This repertoire shows about 980,000 distinct CDR3 sequences, about 26% found once; its top ten account for 25% to 35%. After removal of 7 bases from V and 5 bases from J, the junction contained 32 bases not matched to a gene. Germline V gene sequence: CDR1 MGHDK, CDR2 SYGVNS. The CDR3 sequence is 23 residues long.

Specimen: PBMCs, mostly from graft donor cells, collected 360 days after TCRalphabeta/CD19-depleted stem cell transplant. The TCR was taken from a boy younger than two who had a stem cell transplant for SCID, so the T cells may come from the graft donor. V is TRBV25-1 and J is TRBJ2-5; TRBD2 agrees at 12 bases. CDR3 residues: CASIPVFPRTSGTPGRGEETQYF. The CDR3 nucleotides are TGTGCCAGCATCCCCGTCTTCCCCCGGACTAGCGGGACCCCCGGGAGGGGCGAGGAGACCCAGTACTTC.